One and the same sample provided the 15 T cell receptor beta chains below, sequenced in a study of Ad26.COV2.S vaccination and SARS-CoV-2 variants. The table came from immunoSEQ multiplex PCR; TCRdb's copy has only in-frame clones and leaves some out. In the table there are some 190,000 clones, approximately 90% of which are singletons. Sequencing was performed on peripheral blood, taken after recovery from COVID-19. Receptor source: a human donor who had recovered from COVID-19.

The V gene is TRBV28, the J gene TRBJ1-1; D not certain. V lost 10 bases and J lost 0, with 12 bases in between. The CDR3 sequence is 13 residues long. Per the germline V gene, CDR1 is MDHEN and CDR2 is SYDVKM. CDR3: CATQRDLNTEAFF. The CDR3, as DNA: TGTGCCACCCAAAGAGACTTGAACACTGAAGCTTTCTTT.

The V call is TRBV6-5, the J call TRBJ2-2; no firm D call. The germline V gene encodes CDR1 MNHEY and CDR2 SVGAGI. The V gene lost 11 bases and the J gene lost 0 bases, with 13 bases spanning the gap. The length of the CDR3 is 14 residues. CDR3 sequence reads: CALFRPTNTGELFF. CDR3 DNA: TGTGCCCTCTTCCGGCCTACGAACACCGGGGAGCTGTTTTTT.

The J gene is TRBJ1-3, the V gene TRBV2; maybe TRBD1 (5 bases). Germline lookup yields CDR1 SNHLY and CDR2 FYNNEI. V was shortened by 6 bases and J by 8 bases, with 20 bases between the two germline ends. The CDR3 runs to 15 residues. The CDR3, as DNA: TGTGCCAGCAGGACCGGGGCCCGAGGACGAGACACCATATATTTT. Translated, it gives CASRTGARGRDTIYF.

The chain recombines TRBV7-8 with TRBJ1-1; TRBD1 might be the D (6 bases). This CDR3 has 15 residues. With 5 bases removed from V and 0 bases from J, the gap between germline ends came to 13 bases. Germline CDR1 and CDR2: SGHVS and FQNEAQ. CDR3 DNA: TGTGCCAGCAGCAAGACCGGGACACTGAACACTGAAGCTTTCTTT. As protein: CASSKTGTLNTEAFF. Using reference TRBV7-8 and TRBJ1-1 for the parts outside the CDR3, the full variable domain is GAGVSQSPRYKVAKRGQDVALRCDPISGHVSLFWYQQALGQGPEFLTYFQNEAQLDKSGLPSDRFFAERPEGSVSTLKIQRTQQEDSAVYLCASSKTGTLNTEAFFGQGTRLTVV.

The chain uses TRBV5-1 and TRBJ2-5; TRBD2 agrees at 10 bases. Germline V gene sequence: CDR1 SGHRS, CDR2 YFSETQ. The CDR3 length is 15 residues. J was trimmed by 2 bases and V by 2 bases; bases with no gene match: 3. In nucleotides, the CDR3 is TGCGCCAGCAGCTTAACTAGCGGGATTCAAGAGACCCAGTACTTC. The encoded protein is CASSLTSGIQETQYF.

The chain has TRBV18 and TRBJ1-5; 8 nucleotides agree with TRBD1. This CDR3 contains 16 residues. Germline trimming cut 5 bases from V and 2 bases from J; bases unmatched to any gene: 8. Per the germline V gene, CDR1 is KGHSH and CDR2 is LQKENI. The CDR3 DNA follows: TGTGCCAGCTCATCCTCCAGGGGGCCGGGCAATCAGCCCCAGCATTTT. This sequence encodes CASSSSRGPGNQPQHF.

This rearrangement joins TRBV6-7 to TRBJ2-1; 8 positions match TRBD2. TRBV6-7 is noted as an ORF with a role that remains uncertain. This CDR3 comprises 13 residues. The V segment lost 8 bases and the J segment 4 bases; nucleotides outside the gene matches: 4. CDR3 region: CASGGGSYNEQFF. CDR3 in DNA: TGTGCCAGCGGCGGGGGGTCGTACAATGAGCAGTTCTTC.

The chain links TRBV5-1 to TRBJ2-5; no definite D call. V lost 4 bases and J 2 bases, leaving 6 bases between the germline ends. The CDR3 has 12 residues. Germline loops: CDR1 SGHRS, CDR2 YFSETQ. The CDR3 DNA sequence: TGCGCCAGCAGCCCTACTCAAGAGACCCAGTACTTC. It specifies CASSPTQETQYF.

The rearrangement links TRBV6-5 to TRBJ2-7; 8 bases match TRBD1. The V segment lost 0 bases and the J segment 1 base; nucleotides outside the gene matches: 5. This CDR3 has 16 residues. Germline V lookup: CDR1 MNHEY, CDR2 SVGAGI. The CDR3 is CASSYSVGQESYEQYF. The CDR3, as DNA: TGTGCCAGCAGTTACTCTGTGGGACAGGAATCCTACGAGCAGTACTTC.

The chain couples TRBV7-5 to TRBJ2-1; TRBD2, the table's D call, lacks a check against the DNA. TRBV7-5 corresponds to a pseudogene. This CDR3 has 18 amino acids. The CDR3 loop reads CARSLFTGIRGRDNEQFF. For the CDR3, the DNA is TGTGCCAGAAGCCTATTTACTGGCATCCGGGGGAGAGACAATGAGCAGTTCTTC.

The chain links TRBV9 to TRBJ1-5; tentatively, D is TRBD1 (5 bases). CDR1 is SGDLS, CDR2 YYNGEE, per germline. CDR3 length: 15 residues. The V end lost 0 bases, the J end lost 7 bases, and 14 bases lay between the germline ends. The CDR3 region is CASSVDGGRVQPQHF. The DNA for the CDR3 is TGTGCCAGCAGCGTAGACGGGGGTAGGGTACAGCCCCAGCATTTT.

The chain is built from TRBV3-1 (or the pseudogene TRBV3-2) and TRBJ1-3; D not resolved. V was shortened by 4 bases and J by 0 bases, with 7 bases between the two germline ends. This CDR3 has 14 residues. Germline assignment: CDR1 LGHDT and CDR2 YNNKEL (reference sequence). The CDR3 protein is CASSRPPSGNTIYF. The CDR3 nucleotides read TGTGCCAGCAGCCGTCCCCCCTCTGGAAACACCATATATTTT.

The CDR3 here is CASYSGVTGLLSNQPQHF. The CDR3 region has the DNA TGTGCCAGCTATTCTGGGGTGACAGGGCTTCTCTCCAATCAGCCCCAGCATTTT. This chain joins TRBV7-6 and TRBJ1-5, with TRBD1 identical over 7 bases. CDR1 is SGHVS, CDR2 FNYEAQ, per germline. The CDR3 loop spans 18 amino acids. J gave up 3 bases and V 8 bases, and 19 bases lay outside the gene matches. Looking up the rest from reference TRBV7-6 and TRBJ1-5 gives the full variable domain: GAGVSQSPRYKVTKRGQDVALRCDPISGHVSLYWYRQALGQGPEFLTYFNYEAQQDKSGLPNDRFSAERPEGSISTLTIQRTEQRDSAMYRCASYSGVTGLLSNQPQHFGDGTRLSIL.

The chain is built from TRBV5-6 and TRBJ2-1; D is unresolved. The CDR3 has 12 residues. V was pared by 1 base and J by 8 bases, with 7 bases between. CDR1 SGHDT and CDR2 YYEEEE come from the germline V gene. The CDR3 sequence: CASSLISYEQFF. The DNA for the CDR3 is TGTGCCAGCAGCTTGATTAGCTATGAGCAGTTCTTC.

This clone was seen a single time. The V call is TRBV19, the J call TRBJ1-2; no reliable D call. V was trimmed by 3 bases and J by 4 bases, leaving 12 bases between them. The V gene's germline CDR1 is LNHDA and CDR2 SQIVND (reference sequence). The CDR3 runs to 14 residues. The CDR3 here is CASSIAQSPYGYTF. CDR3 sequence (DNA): TGTGCCAGTAGTATCGCCCAGAGCCCCTATGGCTACACCTTC.